Shown below are 23 T cell receptor beta chains from a single sample sequenced in a study of cytomegalovirus exposure and HLA in healthy donors. Researchers ran the PCR with 60 Vbeta and 13 Jbeta primers. Profiling relied on immunoSEQ multiplex PCR, and the TCRdb table lists in-frame clones only, not all of them. This table has some 120,000 clones, over 60% appearing once. Sequencing was done on a sample of PBMCs. These receptor sequences come from a woman aged 30 to 39 in good health and CMV-seronegative.

The rearrangement links TRBV4-2 to TRBJ2-7; no firm D call. V was shortened by 0 bases and J by 3 bases, with 12 bases between the two germline ends. The CDR3 runs to 15 residues. CDR1 LGHNA and CDR2 YNFKEQ come from the germline V gene. CDR3 loop: CASSQDMTPYYEQYF. DNA of the CDR3: TGTGCCAGCAGCCAAGATATGACTCCGTACTACGAGCAGTACTTC.

This clone has just a few counts. The CDR3 DNA is TGTGCCAGCAGCCAAGGTATCGGGGGGTTATACAATGAGCAGTTCTTC. Translating it yields CASSQGIGGLYNEQFF. The J gene is TRBJ2-1, the V gene TRBV4-2, with TRBD2 identical over 7 bases. This CDR3 has 16 residues. Germline V gene data show CDR1 as LGHNA and CDR2 as YNFKEQ. Trimming cost V 1 base and J 4 bases; bases outside gene matches: 7.

In regard to this clone: The same CDR3 can be traced to other DNA sequences in this sample. CDR3 sequence reads: CASSLTSGIYNEQFF. CDR3 DNA: TGTGCCAGCAGCTTGACTAGCGGGATATACAATGAGCAGTTCTTC. The rearrangement uses TRBV5-6 and TRBJ2-1, with TRBD2 matching 10 bases. Germline loops: CDR1 SGHDT, CDR2 YYEEEE. V dropped 1 base and J dropped 4; count of bases not matched to a gene: 2. The CDR3 covers 15 residues.

CDR3 sequence reads: CASSTRGNTEAFF. For the CDR3, the DNA is TGTGCCAGTAGTACCCGGGGGAACACTGAAGCTTTCTTT. The V and J genes are TRBV19 and TRBJ1-1; D uncertain. Looked up from germline, CDR1 is LNHDA and CDR2 is SQIVND (reference sequence). CDR3 size: 13 residues. Trimming stripped 4 bases from V and 1 base from J, with 7 bases between.

V usage is TRBV28 and J usage is TRBJ2-7; D is undetermined. Germline V gene sequence: CDR1 MDHEN, CDR2 SYDVKM. V lost 3 bases, J lost 3 bases, and 6 bases lay in between. The length of the CDR3 is 12 residues. The CDR3 loop reads CASSFSIYEQYF. CDR3 nucleotides: TGTGCCAGCAGTTTTAGTATCTACGAGCAGTACTTC.

J is TRBJ2-5 and V is TRBV28, with 7 bases that match TRBD1. Per germline, CDR1 MDHEN and CDR2 SYDVKM. The CDR3 loop spans 13 amino acids. The trim removed 6 bases at V and 0 bases at J, leaving 1 base unmatched. The CDR3 nucleotides read TGTGCCAGCAGCGGGACAGACCAAGAGACCCAGTACTTC. As protein: CASSGTDQETQYF.

The CDR3 loop is CASRPGTSVYEQYF. The CDR3 nucleotides are TGTGCCAGTAGGCCCGGGACTAGCGTATACGAGCAGTACTTC. The rearrangement uses TRBV19 and TRBJ2-7; 10 nucleotides match TRBD2. Trimming at V came to 6 bases and at J to 4 bases, leaving 6 bases not matched to a gene. In germline, CDR1 is LNHDA, CDR2 SQIVND (reference sequence). CDR3 length: 14 residues.

The V call is TRBV28, the J call TRBJ1-1; perhaps TRBD1 as D (5 bases). Trimming removed 7 bases at V and 2 bases at J, with 11 bases between. CDR3 length equals 13 residues. The germline V gene has CDR1 MDHEN and CDR2 SYDVKM. For the CDR3, the DNA is TGTGCCAGCACAAGACAGCGAAACACTGAAGCTTTCTTT. It specifies CASTRQRNTEAFF.

This clone was detected only once. The genes are TRBV4-3 and TRBJ2-1; 7 bases fit TRBD2. V lost 1 base, J lost 2 bases, and 5 bases stayed unmatched. The length of the CDR3 is 16 residues. Germline V gene lookup returns CDR1 LGHNA and CDR2 YSLEER. The CDR3 DNA reads TGCGCCAGCAGCCAAGGGGCGGGAGTACCCTACAATGAGCAGTTCTTC. It is translated as CASSQGAGVPYNEQFF.

V usage is TRBV7-2 and J usage is TRBJ2-1; 13 bases match TRBD2. The V and J ends lost 5 bases and 12 bases, in that order; junction bases with no gene match: 7. CDR3 length: 14 residues. The germline V gene has CDR1 SGHTA and CDR2 FQGNSA. This chain's CDR3 is CASSPGLAGWAQFF. The CDR3 DNA reads TGTGCCAGCAGCCCGGGACTAGCGGGGTGGGCGCAGTTCTTC.

The J gene is TRBJ2-7, the V gene TRBV7-2, with 9 bases that match TRBD2. Germline CDR1 is SGHTA and CDR2 is FQGNSA. J lost 3 bases, V lost 0 bases, and 6 bases had no gene match. The CDR3 runs to 16 residues. The CDR3 is CASSLAGSGSVYEQYF. The CDR3 nucleotides read TGTGCCAGCAGCTTAGCCGGTAGCGGGAGTGTCTACGAGCAGTACTTC.

There are a few counts of this clone. The rearrangement links TRBV4-2 to TRBJ2-2, with TRBD2 matching 7 bases. V lost 1 base, J lost 0 bases, and 2 bases stayed unmatched. Germline assignment: CDR1 LGHNA and CDR2 YNFKEQ. This CDR3 contains 16 residues. The CDR3 nucleotides read TGTGCCAGCAGCCAAGCCGGGACTACGAACACCGGGGAGCTGTTTTTT. Translated: CASSQAGTTNTGELFF.

The count of this clone is one. The V and J genes are TRBV5-4 and TRBJ2-3, with TRBD1 as a possible D gene (5 bases). The CDR3 totals 15 residues. Trimming took off 5 bases at V and 0 bases at J, with 13 bases between the two ends. Germline V gene sequence: CDR1 SGHNT, CDR2 YYREEE (reference sequence). The CDR3, as DNA: TGTGCCAGCAGACCCGACAGACTTAGCACAGATACGCAGTATTTT. Its protein product is CASRPDRLSTDTQYF.

Comments on this clone: One end of the junction fails to match germline, which may point to a read error. The rearrangement joins TRBV28 to TRBJ2-5; D possibly corresponds to TRBD2 (7 bases). Germline V gene lookup returns CDR1 MDHEN and CDR2 SYDVKM. This CDR3 comprises 16 residues. The DNA of the CDR3 is TGTGCCAGCAATTTAGGGGGGGTCAGGGGTCAAGAGACCCAGTACTTC. This gives the protein CASNLGGVRGQETQYF.

The chain joins TRBV6-5 to TRBJ2-3; no clear D. Trimming left V 4 bases short and J 0 bases short, with 11 bases between. Germline loops: CDR1 MNHEY, CDR2 SVGAGI. This CDR3 comprises 15 residues. CDR3 nucleotides: TGTGCCAGCAGTTCCTCGGGCAGGAGCACAGATACGCAGTATTTT. Its translation: CASSSSGRSTDTQYF.

The chain recombines TRBV15 with TRBJ1-2; D call uncertain. The CDR3 has 17 residues. V lost 0 bases and J lost 5, with 19 bases in between. The germline CDR1 and CDR2 sequences are LNHNV and YYDKDF (reference sequence). This chain's CDR3 is CATSRDHTLGRRYGYTF. The CDR3 coding sequence is TGTGCCACCAGCAGAGACCATACCCTTGGCAGGAGGTATGGCTACACCTTC.

This chain uses TRBV19 with TRBJ1-5, with 8 bases aligning to TRBD1. CDR3 length equals 14 residues. Germline values: CDR1 LNHDA, CDR2 SQIVND (reference sequence). The V segment lost 3 bases and the J segment 6 bases; nucleotides outside the gene matches: 4. Here the CDR3 DNA reads TGTGCCAGTAGTATGACAGGGGCGGCTCAGCCCCAGCATTTT. Encoded protein: CASSMTGAAQPQHF.

The gene calls are TRBV29-1 and TRBJ1-1; D unresolved. CDR1 and CDR2 (germline): SQVTM, ANQGSEA. The CDR3 contains 12 residues. Deletions cut 7 bases from V and 4 bases from J, with 13 bases between. The CDR3 is CSGLNLGTEAFF. The CDR3 DNA reads as TGCAGCGGCCTAAACCTCGGCACTGAAGCTTTCTTT. Full variable domain (outside the CDR3, taken from reference TRBV29-1 and TRBJ1-1): SAVISQKPSRDICQRGTSLTIQCQVDSQVTMMFWYRQQPGQSLTLIATANQGSEATYESGFVIDKFPISRPNLTFSTLTVSNMSPEDSSIYLCSGLNLGTEAFFGQGTRLTVV.

The DNA of the CDR3 is TGTGCCAGCAGCTTAGCGGACCGCAGGGGGCCTAGGGAAAAACTGTTTTTT. Encoded protein: CASSLADRRGPREKLFF. V is TRBV7-8 and J is TRBJ1-4; 8 bases match TRBD1. The CDR3 is 17 amino acids. Germline V lookup: CDR1 SGHVS, CDR2 FQNEAQ. The V gene end was trimmed by 0 bases and the J gene end by 8 bases; junction bases not matched to a gene: 11.

The chain combines TRBV19 with TRBJ2-1, with TRBD2 identical over 14 bases. V trimming: 1 base; J trimming: 10 bases; junction bases outside the gene matches: 9. The CDR3 consists of 17 residues. Germline values: CDR1 LNHDA, CDR2 SQIVND (reference sequence). The CDR3 here is CASSIGGLAGVKGEQFF. The CDR3, as DNA: TGTGCCAGTAGTATAGGGGGACTAGCGGGAGTGAAGGGCGAGCAGTTCTTC.

The V call is TRBV7-2, the J call TRBJ1-5, with 7 nucleotides matching TRBD1. V was clipped by 1 base and J by 3 bases; unmatched bases: 3. Germline V gene sequence: CDR1 SGHTA, CDR2 FQGNSA. The CDR3 length is 15 residues. The CDR3 DNA reads as TGTGCCAGCAGCTTAGGGGACAGCCTCAATCAGCCCCAGCATTTT. Translating gives CASSLGDSLNQPQHF.

The rearrangement joins TRBV19 to TRBJ2-1; 13 nucleotides agree with TRBD2. Trimming cost V 6 bases and J 4 bases; bases outside gene matches: 6. Germline lookup yields CDR1 LNHDA and CDR2 SQIVND (reference sequence). The CDR3 has 16 amino acids. The CDR3 bases are TGTGCCAGTAGAAGACTAGCGGGAGGCCCATACAATGAGCAGTTCTTC. It encodes CASRRLAGGPYNEQFF.

The rearrangement uses TRBV28 and TRBJ2-7, with D maybe TRBD1 (5 bases). V was pared by 7 bases and J by 2 bases, with 9 bases between. Germline CDR1 reads MDHEN; CDR2 reads SYDVKM. CDR3 size: 12 residues. In nucleotides, the CDR3 is TGTGCCAGCACAGACAGTGCCTACGAGCAGTACTTC. This translates into CASTDSAYEQYF. The full variable domain, rest sourced from reference TRBV28 and TRBJ2-7, is DVKVTQSSRYLVKRTGEKVFLECVQDMDHENMFWYRQDPGLGLRLIYFSYDVKMKEKGDIPEGYSVSREKKERFSLILESASTNQTSMYLCASTDSAYEQYFGPGTRLTVT.